This passage covers 8 T cell receptor beta chains from one sample sequenced in a study of vaccination and CD4 T cells after COVID-19. Treatment described: roughly ten-day PBMC culture with coronavirus spike peptide pools or control peptides (ViraFEST assay). Their specific antigens are unknown. Once obtained from cultured CD4+ T cells, the DNA was sequenced using the Oncomine TCR Beta short-read assay. MiXCR, applied by TCRdb to the PCR reads, yields one record per CDR3 protein. The sample lists 15,000 to 20,000 distinct CDR3 sequences, 60% to 80% occurring once. Sequencing used CD4+ T cells from blood, cultured in vitro. The receptors originated from a human donor who had recovered from COVID-19.

V is TRBV6-1 and J is TRBJ2-7; TRBD1 matches 10 bases. The length of the CDR3 is 15 residues. Germline values: CDR1 MNHNS, CDR2 SASEGT. The V and J ends lost 7 bases and 4 bases, in that order; junction bases with no gene match: 10. The CDR3 sequence: CASTAAGTGDYEQYF. Written as DNA, the CDR3 is TGTGCCAGCACTGCCGCCGGGACAGGGGATTACGAGCAGTACTTC.

This sequence joins TRBV19 and TRBJ1-1; D remains unclear. CDR1 LNHDA and CDR2 SQIVND come from the germline V gene (reference sequence). CDR3 length: 13 residues. V was cut by 8 bases and J by 3 bases, with 13 bases left in between. For the CDR3, the DNA is TGTGCCAGTGGGCAAGATGGGCACACTGAAGCTTTCTTT. Encoded protein: CASGQDGHTEAFF.

The chain joins TRBV5-1 to TRBJ2-1, with D possibly TRBD1 on 6 matching bases. The ends were cut back, 0 bases at V and 3 bases at J, with 13 bases in the middle. The germline V gene has CDR1 SGHRS and CDR2 YFSETQ. There are 16 residues in the CDR3. CDR3 sequence (DNA): TGCGCCAGCAGCTTGGGTGACAGGAACCTCTACAATGAGCAGTTCTTC. Amino acids: CASSLGDRNLYNEQFF.

The chain carries TRBV27 and TRBJ2-1; D not resolved. Trimming took 5 bases from V and 5 from J, leaving 16 bases between them. Looked up from germline, CDR1 is MNHEY and CDR2 is SMNVEV (reference sequence). The CDR3 spans 15 residues. The chain's CDR3 is CASSPPSLGHNEQFF. In DNA, the CDR3 is TGTGCCAGCAGTCCCCCCTCGTTGGGTCACAATGAGCAGTTCTTC.

V is TRBV12-3 or TRBV12-4 and J is TRBJ1-1; 7 nucleotides agree with TRBD1. V was clipped by 0 bases and J by 1 base; unmatched bases: 5. The CDR3 has 16 amino acids. CDR3 amino acids: CASSLAGTVTNTEAFF. CDR3 coding DNA: TGTGCCAGCAGTTTAGCGGGGACAGTTACGAACACTGAAGCTTTCTTT.

CDR3 amino acids: CASSRAGTQQGQNIQYF. CDR3 in DNA: TGTGCCAGCAGCAGAGCCGGGACGCAGCAAGGACAGAACATTCAGTACTTC. J is TRBJ2-4 and V is TRBV7-2; perhaps TRBD1 as D (6 bases). V lost 5 bases and J 7 bases, leaving 24 bases between the germline ends. Germline CDR1 SGHTA, CDR2 FQGNSA. The CDR3 loop spans 17 amino acids.

This clonotype was counted between two and nine times. The rearrangement links TRBV15 to TRBJ1-1; D not resolved. Germline CDR1 reads LNHNV; CDR2 reads YYDKDF (reference sequence). This CDR3 is 13 amino acids long. Trimming pared 5 bases from V and 0 bases from J, leaving 7 bases between. The CDR3 loop is CATSGAVNTEAFF. CDR3 in DNA: TGTGCCACCAGCGGCGCAGTGAACACTGAAGCTTTCTTT.

This rearrangement joins TRBV6-1 to TRBJ2-3, with TRBD2 identical over 9 bases. The V gene end was trimmed by 7 bases and the J gene end by 5 bases; junction bases not matched to a gene: 7. The V gene's germline CDR1 is MNHNS and CDR2 SASEGT. The CDR3 runs to 14 residues. CDR3 bases: TGTGCCAGCACTCAGCGGGGGGCAAGAGATACGCAGTATTTT. Amino acid sequence: CASTQRGARDTQYF.